Sequencing of this TCR beta chain was carried out in a study of T cells after yellow fever vaccination. Study information: Fractions of limited cellularity were prepared by means of SMART-Seq v4 Ultra Low Input.

A note on this clonotype: The antigen is not known.

They built TCR cDNA with 5'RACE template switching, a step that put in a universal primer site and UMIs. One entry per CDR3 protein results from TCRdb running MiXCR on the 5' RACE reads. This sample has 99,000 or so distinct CDR3 sequences, with roughly 6% found just once. Study conclusions and caveats: Most primary-vaccination clones recurred post-booster (about 96% CD4, about 90% CD8).

Trimming took 5 bases from V and 3 from J, leaving 7 bases between them. Germline CDR1 is PRHDT and CDR2 is FYEKMQ (reference sequence). The length of the CDR3 is 12 residues. Here the sequenced sample was CD8+ T cells sorted from PBMCs, taken 10 days after the yellow fever booster vaccination. V is TRBV13 and J is TRBJ1-1; unclear D gene. The sequence derives from a man aged 18 to 35 who received the YFV17D yellow fever vaccine. The CDR3 is CASSHSDTEAFF. Here the CDR3 DNA reads TGTGCCAGCAGCCACAGCGACACTGAAGCTTTCTTT.